The 7 T cell receptor beta chains below all came from one sample that was sequenced in a study of PD-L1 blockade in urothelial cancer. The time point was: peripheral blood 6 weeks after treatment start. Clones were read by immunoSEQ multiplex PCR, and TCRdb kept only the in-frame ones, dropping some. The data contain around 100,000 clones, 75% to 95% of them seen just once; the ten biggest clones take up less than 5%. This specimen consisted of PBMCs, obtained around atezolizumab (anti-PD-L1) treatment. The receptors come from a man aged 60-69 years with urothelial cancer.

The DNA for the CDR3 is TGTGCCAGCAGCCATACACCCCCGGGACAGGGAAACTTTTATGAGCAGTTCTTC. This translates into CASSHTPPGQGNFYEQFF. The chain joins TRBV5-4 to TRBJ2-1; 9 nucleotides line up with TRBD1. The CDR3 has 18 residues. Germline trimming cut 4 bases from V and 8 bases from J; bases unmatched to any gene: 19. Germline lookup yields CDR1 SGHNT and CDR2 YYREEE (reference sequence).

The rearrangement links TRBV7-2 to TRBJ1-3; TRBD1 is a possible D gene (5 bases). The CDR3 has 16 amino acids. Germline lookup yields CDR1 SGHTA and CDR2 FQGNSA. V lost 4 bases to trimming and J lost 5 bases, with 18 bases between them. Here the CDR3 DNA reads TGTGCCAGCAGCTCTACGGGCAGGGAACGAAGAAACACCATATATTTT. It codes for CASSSTGRERRNTIYF. The full variable domain, with the rest looked up from reference TRBV7-2 and TRBJ1-3, is GAGVSQSPSNKVTEKGKDVELRCDPISGHTALYWYRQSLGQGLEFLIYFQGNSAPDKSGLPSDRFSAERTGGSVSTLTIQRTQQEDSAVYLCASSSTGRERRNTIYFGEGSWLTVV.

V and J are TRBV15 and TRBJ1-1; D remains ambiguous. Trimming shortened V by 2 bases and J by 4 bases, and 11 bases separated the two germline ends. This CDR3 has 14 amino acids. Germline-derived CDR1 and CDR2 are LNHNV and YYDKDF (reference sequence). The CDR3: CATSRFGVSTEAFF. The CDR3 DNA follows: TGTGCCACCAGCAGATTCGGGGTAAGCACTGAAGCTTTCTTT.

The V call is TRBV25-1, the J call TRBJ2-3; 7 bases match TRBD2. Germline CDR1 MGHDK, CDR2 SYGVNS. The CDR3 runs 13 residues. The ends lost 3 bases at V and 10 bases at J; junction bases unmatched: 7. CDR3 amino acids: CASSEGGFGPQYF. In DNA, the CDR3 is TGTGCCAGCAGTGAGGGGGGGTTCGGTCCGCAGTATTTT.

The chain uses TRBV9 and TRBJ1-5; 9 bases map to TRBD1. The J segment lost 3 bases and the V segment lost 0 bases, leaving 1 base of the junction unmatched. CDR3 length: 15 amino acids. In germline, CDR1 is SGDLS, CDR2 YYNGEE. CDR3 coding DNA: TGTGCCAGCAGCGTAGGACAGGGGGTCAATCAGCCCCAGCATTTT. Translation gives CASSVGQGVNQPQHF.

This chain joins TRBV7-8 and TRBJ2-3; D uncertain. The germline V gene encodes CDR1 SGHVS and CDR2 FQNEAQ. V lost 1 base and J 3 bases, leaving 5 bases between the germline ends. CDR3 length: 13 amino acids. CDR3 loop: CASSLDLTDTQYF. In nucleotides, the CDR3 is TGTGCCAGCAGCTTAGACTTAACAGATACGCAGTATTTT.

In DNA form, the CDR3 reads TGTGCCAGCGGCCTAGCGGGGGGAGGGTTCGGGGAGCTGTTTTTT. The encoded protein is CASGLAGGGFGELFF. The chain uses TRBV6-1 and TRBJ2-2; 11 bases are shared with TRBD2. V shed 8 bases and J 7 bases; nucleotides not matched to a gene: 9. CDR3 size: 15 residues. Germline V gene sequence: CDR1 MNHNS, CDR2 SASEGT.